This TCR beta chain appears in the sequencing data of a study of control samples from healthy donors and cancer patients. Germline CDR1 MGHRA, CDR2 YSYEKL. This CDR3 region has 14 residues. Trimming took 1 base from V and 4 from J, leaving 10 bases between them. Sequencing was performed with immunoSEQ multiplex PCR; in TCRdb, only in-frame clones are kept and a portion is missing. The repertoire consists of 28,000 or so clones, with 75% to 85% occurring once and the leading ten covering about 23%. Sequencing was performed on PBMCs. The V call is TRBV4-1, the J call TRBJ1-1; D uncertain. The receptor's source is a man aged 55 to 70 with colorectal cancer. CDR3 sequence: CASSQALVVTEAFF. CDR3 in DNA: TGCGCCAGCAGCCAAGCCCTGGTGGTCACTGAAGCTTTCTTT.